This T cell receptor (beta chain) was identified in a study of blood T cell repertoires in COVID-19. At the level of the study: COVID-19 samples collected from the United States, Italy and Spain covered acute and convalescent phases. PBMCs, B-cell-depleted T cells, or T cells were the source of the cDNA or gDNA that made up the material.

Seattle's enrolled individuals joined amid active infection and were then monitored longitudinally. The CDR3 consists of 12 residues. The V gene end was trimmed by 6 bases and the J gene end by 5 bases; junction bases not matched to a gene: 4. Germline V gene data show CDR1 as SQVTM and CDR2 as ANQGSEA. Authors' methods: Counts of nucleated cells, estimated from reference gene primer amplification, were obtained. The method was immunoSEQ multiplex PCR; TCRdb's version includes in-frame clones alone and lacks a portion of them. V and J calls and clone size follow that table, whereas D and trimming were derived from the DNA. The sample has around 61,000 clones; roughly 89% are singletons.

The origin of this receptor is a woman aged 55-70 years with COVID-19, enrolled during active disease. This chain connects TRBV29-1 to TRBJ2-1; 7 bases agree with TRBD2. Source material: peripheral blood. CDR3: CSVGRRHNEQFF. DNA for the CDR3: TGCAGCGTCGGGAGGCGTCACAATGAGCAGTTCTTC.